The following is a T cell receptor (beta chain) sequence with its context. The antigen remains unidentified. Libraries were made from TCR beta cDNA, and they carried unique molecular identifiers. T cells numbering roughly 0.85 to 11 million gave rise to roughly 550,000 cDNA molecules. TCRdb called the PCR reads again in MiXCR, with one record for every CDR3 protein. This table has some 800,000 distinct CDR3 sequences, about 45% appearing once. Trimming removed 3 bases at V and 0 bases at J, with 12 bases between. CDR1 LGHDT and CDR2 YNNKEL come from the germline V gene (reference sequence). CDR3 length equals 16 residues. This sample is drawn from a study of post-analysis software for immune sequencing data. Study as a whole: Relapsing-remitting, secondary progressive and progressive-relapsing multiple sclerosis courses were included. Notes on the study in general: Compared with controls, patients had more of 4 to 6 TRBV segments, including TRBV5-6, TRBV5-1 and TRBV20-1. By F measure, samples from a shared preparation batch strongly co-clustered. There was significantly lower normalized Chao1 diversity in multiple sclerosis patients than in controls.

Sequencing used blood. The genes are TRBV3-1 and TRBJ2-1; no definite D call. The receptor comes from a girl aged 5-17 years with multiple sclerosis. In nucleotides, the CDR3 is TGTGCCAGCAGCCAGGATTCGGCGCACTCCTACAATGAGCAGTTCTTC. The encoded protein is CASSQDSAHSYNEQFF.